This entry lists 27 T cell receptor beta chains sequenced from one sample in a study of glioma-infiltrating T cells. Amplification of TCR alpha and beta CDR3 regions from RNA used iRepertoire nested multiplex PCR. Via MiXCR, TCRdb re-called the multiplex PCR reads, giving one row per CDR3 protein. Found here are tens of thousands of distinct CDR3 sequences, 35% to 45% of them singletons; the top ten hold around two fifths. What was sequenced was glioma tissue, nonneoplastic brain tissue, or PBMCs (not recorded which). These receptors originate from a human donor with low-grade glioma or glioblastoma, undergoing nonglioma brain surgery, or in good health (not recorded which).

The rearrangement joins TRBV29-1 to TRBJ1-1; D remains ambiguous. Germline V gene data show CDR1 as SQVTM and CDR2 as ANQGSEA. V dropped 8 bases and J dropped 4 bases, with 11 bases sitting between them. There are 11 residues in the CDR3. The CDR3 bases are TGCAGCTCCAGCAGTAGCACTGAAGCTTTCTTT. This sequence encodes CSSSSSTEAFF.

V and J are TRBV9 and TRBJ1-2, with a tentative D call TRBD1 (6 bases). CDR1 SGDLS and CDR2 YYNGEE come from the germline V gene. The length of the CDR3 is 15 residues. V lost 3 bases to trimming and J lost 0 bases, with 12 bases between them. CDR3 in amino acids: CASSAKGVSNYGYTF. The CDR3 DNA sequence: TGTGCCAGCAGCGCAAAGGGGGTTTCTAACTATGGCTACACCTTC.

As for this clonotype: Just one base apart from a much larger clone, this may be a read error. The chain combines TRBV7-8 with TRBJ1-1; D is possibly TRBD1 (5 bases). Trimming shortened V by 6 bases and J by 9 bases, and 23 bases separated the two germline ends. The CDR3 has 15 residues. Germline CDR1 SGHVS, CDR2 FQNEAQ. CDR3 amino acids: CASRPGVLGDSQAFF. CDR3 nucleotides: TGTGCCAGCAGGCCGGGGGTGCTGGGCGACAGTCAAGCTTTCTTT.

Of note for this clonotype: The junction differs from germline at one of its ends, possibly a read error. The chain couples TRBV9 to TRBJ2-5; 7 bases map to TRBD2. Germline loops: CDR1 SGDLS, CDR2 YYNGEE. The CDR3 extends over 16 amino acids. CDR3 protein: CVSRRVGGFNQETQYF. The CDR3 DNA reads as TGTGTCAGCAGAAGGGTGGGGGGGTTCAACCAAGAGACCCAGTACTTC.

The gene calls are TRBV4-1 and TRBJ1-6; D remains ambiguous. This CDR3 region has 16 residues. Germline V gives CDR1 MGHRA, CDR2 YSYEKL. V lost 0 bases and J lost 11, with 17 bases in between. CDR3 protein: CASSQEGTWAHPPLHF. CDR3 DNA sequence: TGCGCCAGCAGCCAAGAGGGAACATGGGCGCATCCACCCCTCCACTTT.

With respect to this clonotype: This may stem from a read error, because a much larger clone lies one nucleotide away. The chain joins TRBV11-2 to TRBJ2-6; the D is unclear. The CDR3 covers 16 residues. Germline V lookup: CDR1 SGHAT, CDR2 FQNNGV. The CDR3 coding sequence is TGTGCCAGCAGCGCACGGTTCTACTCTGAGGCCAACGTCCTGACTTTC. Translated: CASSARFYSEANVLTF.

In this sample, this clonotype turned up many times. This chain links TRBV20-1 with TRBJ2-3; 9 bases agree with TRBD2. CDR3 length equals 15 residues. J was trimmed by 4 bases and V by 4 bases; bases with no gene match: 9. Germline V CDR1 and CDR2: DFQATT, SNEGSKA (reference sequence). The CDR3 DNA reads TGCAGTGCTACGGCGCTAGCGGGGAGATCAGATACGCAGTATTTT. Encoded protein: CSATALAGRSDTQYF.

A note on this clonotype: A read error is possible here, since a much larger clone lies one base away. The chain has TRBV29-1 and TRBJ2-1, with D uncertain. Germline lookup yields CDR1 SQVTM and CDR2 ANQGSEA. This CDR3 spans 12 amino acids. V was pared by 4 bases and J by 4 bases, with 8 bases between. CDR3 in amino acids: CSVASVYNEQFF. The CDR3 nucleotides read TGCAGCGTTGCCAGCGTATACAATGAGCAGTTCTTC.

The J gene is TRBJ2-7, the V gene TRBV6-1; perhaps D is TRBD1 or TRBD2 (5 bases each). Trimming shortened V by 9 bases and J by 5 bases, and 20 bases separated the two germline ends. The CDR3 loop spans 14 amino acids. Germline CDR1 reads MNHNS; CDR2 reads SASEGT. The CDR3 spells CASRTTERGHEQYF. CDR3 coding DNA: TGTGCCAGTAGAACTACGGAGAGGGGACACGAGCAGTACTTC.

This clonotype has at least ten counts. This chain connects TRBV5-1 to TRBJ1-5, with unresolved D. Germline V gives CDR1 SGHRS, CDR2 YFSETQ. V gave up 0 bases and J gave up 3 bases, with 7 bases separating them. The CDR3 extends over 14 amino acids. For the CDR3, the DNA is TGCGCCAGCAGCTTGGGGGCCTTCAATCAGCCCCAGCATTTT. As protein: CASSLGAFNQPQHF.

V is TRBV6-2 or TRBV6-3 and J is TRBJ2-3; TRBD2 agrees at 7 bases. The junction had 14 bases not matched to a gene; V was cut back by 2 bases and J by 0 bases. The CDR3 contains 19 residues. Germline V gene sequence: CDR1 MNHEY, CDR2 SVGEGT. The CDR3 protein is CASSYPHLGSGRSTDTQYF. CDR3 bases: TGTGCCAGCAGTTACCCCCACCTCGGTAGCGGGCGTAGCACAGATACGCAGTATTTT.

A remark on this clonotype: As the CDR3 is not closed by the conserved phenylalanine or tryptophan, this likely results from a read error. It is unclear where the CDR3 begins or ends on the DNA, so no DNA is shown, and the CDR3 is as TCRdb lists it. This chain uses TRBV6-5 with TRBJ2-1; no DNA check was done on the table's D call, TRBD1. Germline CDR1 MNHEY, CDR2 SVGAGI. The CDR3 is 9 residues long, counting both termini. CDR3 amino acids: CASGRTPDL.

V gene TRBV11-3 combines with J gene TRBJ1-3; no reliable D call. Germline V gene sequence: CDR1 SGHNT, CDR2 YENEEA. The V end lost 2 bases, the J end lost 10 bases, and 18 bases lay between the germline ends. This CDR3 has 15 residues. The CDR3 coding sequence is TGTGCCAGCAGCTTATTACGGGGTTCTGAAAAAACCATATATTTT. This gives the protein CASSLLRGSEKTIYF. Together with reference TRBV11-3 and TRBJ1-3, the CDR3 gives the full variable domain: EAGVVQSPRYKIIEKKQPVAFWCNPISGHNTLYWYLQNLGQGPELLIRYENEEAVDDSQLPKDRFSAERLKGVDSTLKIQPAELGDSAVYLCASSLLRGSEKTIYFGEGSWLTVV.

This clonotype was detected ten times or more. The junction does not match germline at one end; this may be a read error. This chain uses TRBV2 with TRBJ2-4, with 7 bases aligning to TRBD2. The CDR3 is 12 amino acids. Germline CDR1 is SNHLY and CDR2 is FYNNEI. CDR3 residues: CASSESSGLMNF. In nucleotides, the CDR3 is TGTGCCAGCAGTGAATCTAGCGGTCTAATGAACTTC.

With respect to this clonotype: The final CDR3 position lacks the conserved phenylalanine or tryptophan, pointing to a likely read error. The chain is built from TRBV6-6 and TRBJ2-1; D unresolved. This CDR3 spans 15 amino acids. Per the germline V gene, CDR1 is MNHNY and CDR2 is SVGAGI (reference sequence). CDR3 DNA sequence: TGTGCCGGCAGTTCCTACCCCAGCTCCTACAATGAGCAGTTCCTC. Translation gives CAGSSYPSSYNEQFL.

On this clonotype: This could be a read error, since a much larger clone is one nucleotide away. The gene calls are TRBV29-1 and TRBJ1-2; TRBD1 might be the D (5 bases). The germline CDR1 and CDR2 sequences are SQVTM and ANQGSEA. This CDR3 is built from 15 residues. In DNA, the CDR3 is TGCAGCGTTGGTGGGGGGGTAGTGGCTAACTATGGCCACACCTTC. Translating gives CSVGGGVVANYGHTF.

On this clonotype: This clone may be a read error of a much larger clone one base away. This chain uses TRBV30 with TRBJ1-4; D is uncertain. Trimming took 3 bases from V and 4 from J, leaving 12 bases between them. The CDR3 loop spans 14 amino acids. Germline V gene data show CDR1 as GTSNPN and CDR2 as SVGIG (reference sequence). CDR3 amino acids: CAWRNLGYNEKLFF. The CDR3 region has the DNA TGTGCCTGGAGGAATTTGGGGTATAATGAAAAACTGTTTTTT.

The sample holds many counts of this clonotype. J is TRBJ1-1 and V is TRBV14, with 7 bases fitting TRBD1. V trimming: 3 bases; J trimming: 4 bases; junction bases outside the gene matches: 8. CDR1 is SGHDN, CDR2 FVKESK, per germline. The CDR3 runs 15 residues. CDR3 sequence reads: CASSQVRGFGTEAFF. CDR3 bases: TGTGCCAGCAGCCAGGTCAGGGGGTTCGGCACTGAAGCTTTCTTT.

With regard to this clonotype: At one of its ends the junction is not consistent with the germline gene, which may arise from a read error. CDR3 nucleotides: TGTGCCAGTACCTTGACTAGCTTCTCTGGGGCCAACGCCCTGACTTTC. It yields the protein CASTLTSFSGANALTF. The rearrangement links TRBV19 to TRBJ2-6, with 7 bases lining up with TRBD2. The CDR3 spans 16 residues. Germline CDR1 LNHDA, CDR2 SQIVND (reference sequence).

This clonotype is a singleton in its sample. A much larger clone is a single base away; this may be a read error. CDR3 in DNA: TGTACCAGCAGCTTGGTCAGGCGTCAGGGAGATACGCAGTATTTT. It translates to CTSSLVRRQGDTQYF. The chain is built from TRBV11-2 and TRBJ2-3, with D tentatively TRBD1 (5 bases). Germline loops: CDR1 SGHAT, CDR2 FQNNGV. The CDR3 length is 15 residues.

Of note for this clonotype: One base away lies a much larger clone, so this may be a sequencing read error. The chain links TRBV2 to TRBJ1-5; 10 bases map to TRBD1. The CDR3 runs to 14 residues. The germline CDR1 and CDR2 sequences are SNHLY and FYNNEI. Trimming removed 6 bases from V and 6 bases from J; junction bases left unmatched: 5. This CDR3 is CASRTGGWGQPQHF. The CDR3 DNA follows: TGTGCCAGCAGGACAGGGGGCTGGGGTCAGCCCCAGCATTTT.

By share, this clonotype counts as large (0.1 to 1%). The junction shows a germline mismatch at one end, possibly a read error. This rearrangement joins TRBV10-3 to TRBJ2-1; TRBD2 is a possible D gene (5 bases). Germline assignment: CDR1 ENHRY and CDR2 SYGVKD. This CDR3 is built from 13 residues. CDR3 residues: CAITENPGNEQFF. The CDR3 nucleotides read TGTGCCATCACTGAGAACCCGGGGAATGAGCAGTTCTTC.

V usage is TRBV7-9 and J usage is TRBJ2-7, with a tentative D call TRBD1 (5 bases). This CDR3 contains 11 residues. The V and J ends lost 7 bases and 7 bases respectively, with 11 bases between them. CDR1 SEHNR and CDR2 FQNEAQ come from the germline V gene (reference sequence). The CDR3 loop is CASNSQGEQYF. The DNA for the CDR3 is TGTGCCAGCAACTCTCAGGGTGAGCAGTACTTC.

Many counts were recorded for this clonotype. This chain connects TRBV20-1 to TRBJ1-1; D is unresolved. V was clipped by 5 bases and J by 11 bases, with 21 bases between them. Germline V gene data show CDR1 as DFQATT and CDR2 as SNEGSKA (reference sequence). This CDR3 has 13 residues. In nucleotides, the CDR3 is TGCAGTGCTCCTACCCCAGGAGCCCTAGGGGCTTTCTTT. This gives the protein CSAPTPGALGAFF.

In its sample, this clonotype was seen many times. The CDR3 bases are TGTGCCAGCAGCCCAGGCCTGCCTAGCGGGGGGCCGAACACCGGGGAGCTGTTTTTT. Amino acids: CASSPGLPSGGPNTGELFF. The chain carries TRBV14 and TRBJ2-2; 11 bases map to TRBD2. V dropped 4 bases and J dropped 0; count of bases not matched to a gene: 10. Germline V lookup: CDR1 SGHDN, CDR2 FVKESK. The CDR3 spans 19 residues.

This clonotype was picked up many times. The V gene is TRBV3-1, the J gene TRBJ2-1; 8 bases agree with TRBD2. V shed 4 bases, J shed 15 bases, and the junction held 14 bases outside the gene matches. CDR1 is LGHDT, CDR2 YNNKEL, per germline (reference sequence). The CDR3 contains 14 residues. The CDR3 region has the DNA TGTGCCAGCAGCCCCGGACTAGCATCCCGTGTGGGGTTCTTC. Translated, it gives CASSPGLASRVGFF.

There are many counts of this clonotype. The CDR3 here is CASSEPGQGPFSYGYTF. The CDR3 coding sequence is TGTGCCAGCAGTGAACCGGGACAGGGGCCTTTCAGCTATGGCTACACCTTC. This chain connects TRBV6-1 to TRBJ1-2, with 10 nucleotides matching TRBD1. The CDR3 contains 17 residues. Losses at the gene ends were 2 bases for V and 4 bases for J; bases not matched to a gene: 10. In germline, CDR1 is MNHNS, CDR2 SASEGT.